This TCR beta chain was profiled in a study of beta chain features in type 1 diabetes. Findings of the study overall: A moderate, significant TCRB CDR3 shortening appeared in type 1 diabetes across four CD4+ subsets.

This CDR3 comprises 14 residues. The V end was cut by 3 bases, the J end by 6 bases, with 11 bases between. The germline V gene encodes CDR1 MDHEN and CDR2 SYDVKM. For this clone: Its matching antigen is unknown.

Isolated RNA was reverse transcribed in full, so expressed TCRB transcripts were sequenced. Measured with immunoSEQ multiplex PCR; TCRdb has only the in-frame clones, and not every one. This sample has about 900,000 clones; roughly 16% occur once, and the top ten carry around 0.02%. What was sequenced was naive CD4+ T cells from blood. The chain combines TRBV28 with TRBJ1-4; D possibly corresponds to TRBD1 (5 bases). This receptor was identified in a woman under 30 in good health. CDR3 residues: CASSFEGTDEKLFF. CDR3 coding DNA: TGTGCCAGCAGTTTTGAGGGGACGGATGAAAAACTGTTTTTT.